These T cell receptor beta chains were read from a single sample in a study of human T cells and chemical hapten exposure. TCRdb reanalysed the RACE reads using MiXCR and keeps one entry per CDR3 protein. This sample carries approximately 110,000 distinct CDR3 sequences, under 40% of them seen once, and the ten largest clones take about 2.7%. The starting material was whole blood, obtained in connection with sensitization to the hapten diphenylcyclopropenone (DPC). These receptors were obtained from a man aged 40-50 years with alopecia areata. Some clones in this sample may be carry-over from other donors' samples. CDR3s include the opening cysteine and the closing phenylalanine or tryptophan. The order of the fields is J gene, V gene, clone size, D gene, CDR3 protein, CDR3 DNA. A D gene is named only where the DNA matches it firmly. The size entry is marked missing in some rows and otherwise reads once, few, many or a size class.

j_call: TRBJ2-7
v_call: TRBV28
clone_size: .
d_call: .
cdr3_aa: CASSLSEWESTYEQYF
cdr3_nt: TGTGCCAGCAGTTTATCGGAATGGGAGTCGACCTACGAGCAGTACTTC

j_call: TRBJ1-5
v_call: TRBV28
clone_size: .
d_call: .
cdr3_aa: CASTPGAQPQHF
cdr3_nt: TGTGCCAGCACTCCCGGTGCCCAGCCCCAGCATTTT

j_call: TRBJ1-3
v_call: TRBV18
clone_size: .
d_call: .
cdr3_aa: CASSPPGPLSGNTIYF
cdr3_nt: TGTGCCAGCTCACCACCGGGGCCCCTCTCTGGAAACACCATATATTTT

j_call: TRBJ2-2
v_call: TRBV20-1
clone_size: .
d_call: .
cdr3_aa: CSAKGQNLNTGELFF
cdr3_nt: TGCAGTGCTAAAGGACAGAACCTGAACACCGGGGAGCTGTTTTTT

j_call: TRBJ1-2
v_call: TRBV10-3
clone_size: .
d_call: TRBD1
cdr3_aa: CAIRGTGAYGYTF
cdr3_nt: TGTGCCATCAGAGGGACAGGGGCCTATGGCTACACCTTC

j_call: TRBJ1-4
v_call: TRBV27
clone_size: few
d_call: .
cdr3_aa: CASRGAKNEKLFF
cdr3_nt: TGTGCCAGCAGGGGGGCTAAAAATGAAAAACTGTTTTTT

j_call: TRBJ2-5
v_call: TRBV24-1
clone_size: .
d_call: .
cdr3_aa: CATALGETQYF
cdr3_nt: TGTGCCACGGCCCTTGGGGAGACCCAGTACTTC

j_call: TRBJ2-2
v_call: TRBV6-5
clone_size: few
d_call: .
cdr3_aa: CASTPGAHTGELFF
cdr3_nt: TGTGCCAGCACCCCTGGGGCCCACACCGGGGAGCTGTTTTTT

j_call: TRBJ2-2
v_call: TRBV24-1
clone_size: few
d_call: .
cdr3_aa: CATSDLRSGELFF
cdr3_nt: TGTGCCACCAGTGATTTGAGATCCGGGGAGCTGTTTTTT

j_call: TRBJ2-5
v_call: TRBV20-1
clone_size: few
d_call: TRBD2
cdr3_aa: CSARARAGELGTQYF
cdr3_nt: TGCAGTGCTAGAGCCCGGGCGGGGGAATTAGGGACCCAGTACTTC

j_call: TRBJ2-3
v_call: TRBV5-1
clone_size: few
d_call: TRBD2
cdr3_aa: CASSQTLSGDSTDTQYF
cdr3_nt: TGCGCCAGCAGCCAAACCCTGAGCGGGGATAGCACAGATACGCAGTATTTT

j_call: TRBJ2-1
v_call: TRBV29-1
clone_size: .
d_call: TRBD1
cdr3_aa: CSVQPGQGASEQFF
cdr3_nt: TGCAGCGTTCAACCGGGACAGGGGGCCAGTGAGCAGTTCTTC

j_call: TRBJ2-7
v_call: TRBV20-1
clone_size: once
d_call: .
cdr3_aa: CSASVAFRFYEQYF
cdr3_nt: TGCAGTGCTAGTGTGGCGTTTCGATTCTACGAGCAGTACTTC

j_call: TRBJ2-5
v_call: TRBV24-1
clone_size: few
d_call: TRBD1
cdr3_aa: CATSDRDRGRETQYF
cdr3_nt: TGTGCCACCAGTGATCGGGACAGGGGTAGGGAGACCCAGTACTTC

j_call: TRBJ2-3
v_call: TRBV4-2
clone_size: .
d_call: .
cdr3_aa: CASSPSLLATDTQYF
cdr3_nt: TGTGCCAGCAGCCCTTCCTTACTGGCCACAGATACGCAGTATTTT

j_call: TRBJ2-3
v_call: TRBV12-3/TRBV12-4
clone_size: .
d_call: .
cdr3_aa: CASSLLRGPSTDTQYF
cdr3_nt: TGTGCCAGCAGCCTGCTTCGGGGCCCTAGCACAGATACGCAGTATTTT

j_call: TRBJ2-7
v_call: TRBV7-2
clone_size: .
d_call: .
cdr3_aa: CASRPGLRVTYEQYF
cdr3_nt: TGTGCCAGCAGACCGGGGTTGAGAGTTACCTACGAGCAGTACTTC

j_call: TRBJ2-7
v_call: TRBV7-2
clone_size: many
d_call: .
cdr3_aa: CASSFGLNEQYF
cdr3_nt: TGTGCCAGCAGCTTTGGCCTTAACGAGCAGTACTTC

j_call: TRBJ1-2
v_call: TRBV12-3/TRBV12-4
clone_size: .
d_call: .
cdr3_aa: CASSLQGPTYYGYTF
cdr3_nt: TGTGCCAGCTCACTTCAGGGGCCAACCTACTATGGCTACACCTTC

j_call: TRBJ1-5
v_call: TRBV5-8
clone_size: .
d_call: TRBD1
cdr3_aa: CASSDRGLYSNQPQHF
cdr3_nt: TGTGCCAGCAGCGACAGGGGGCTGTATAGCAATCAGCCCCAGCATTTT

j_call: TRBJ2-7
v_call: TRBV6-2/TRBV6-3
clone_size: few
d_call: TRBD2
cdr3_aa: CASSYGLAGGGRQYF
cdr3_nt: TGTGCCAGCAGTTATGGGCTAGCGGGAGGTGGTCGGCAGTACTTC

j_call: TRBJ1-4
v_call: TRBV11-3
clone_size: few
d_call: TRBD1
cdr3_aa: CASSGRQGAIEKLFF
cdr3_nt: TGTGCCAGCAGCGGACGACAGGGGGCTATTGAAAAACTGTTTTTT

j_call: TRBJ1-6
v_call: TRBV6-5
clone_size: .
d_call: TRBD1
cdr3_aa: CASSSPGQGYNSPLHF
cdr3_nt: TGTGCCAGCAGTTCTCCGGGACAGGGATATAATTCACCCCTCCACTTT

j_call: TRBJ1-6
v_call: TRBV9
clone_size: .
d_call: TRBD1
cdr3_aa: CASSPGGQGNSPLHF
cdr3_nt: TGTGCCAGCAGCCCGGGGGGACAGGGGAATTCACCCCTCCACTTT

j_call: TRBJ2-1
v_call: TRBV12-3/TRBV12-4
clone_size: .
d_call: TRBD2
cdr3_aa: CASRIAGSSYNEQFF
cdr3_nt: TGTGCCAGCAGGATAGCGGGGAGCTCCTACAATGAGCAGTTCTTC

j_call: TRBJ2-3
v_call: TRBV9
clone_size: .
d_call: TRBD1
cdr3_aa: CASSVASNRGTDTQYF
cdr3_nt: TGTGCCAGCAGCGTAGCTTCGAACAGGGGTACAGATACGCAGTATTTT

j_call: TRBJ2-5
v_call: TRBV7-2
clone_size: .
d_call: .
cdr3_aa: CASSVDSLRVETQYF
cdr3_nt: TGTGCCAGCAGCGTAGACAGTTTGCGGGTGGAGACCCAGTACTTC

j_call: TRBJ1-5
v_call: TRBV20-1
clone_size: .
d_call: .
cdr3_aa: CSARENQPQHF
cdr3_nt: TGCAGTGCTAGAGAGAATCAGCCCCAGCATTTT

j_call: TRBJ2-2
v_call: TRBV9
clone_size: .
d_call: TRBD2
cdr3_aa: CASSVESATSGRVRTGELFF
cdr3_nt: TGTGCCAGCAGCGTAGAGTCGGCGACTAGCGGGAGAGTTCGGACCGGGGAGCTGTTTTTT

j_call: TRBJ2-3
v_call: TRBV4-1
clone_size: once
d_call: .
cdr3_aa: CASSQDINPSSTDTQYF
cdr3_nt: TGCGCCAGCAGCCAAGATATTAACCCGTCTAGCACAGATACGCAGTATTTT

j_call: TRBJ2-2
v_call: TRBV6-2/TRBV6-3
clone_size: .
d_call: .
cdr3_aa: CASSYRVPTNTGELFF
cdr3_nt: TGTGCCAGCAGTTACAGGGTCCCCACGAACACCGGGGAGCTGTTTTTT

j_call: TRBJ2-5
v_call: TRBV5-1
clone_size: .
d_call: .
cdr3_aa: CASSLGAARETQYF
cdr3_nt: TGCGCCAGCAGCTTGGGAGCGGCGCGAGAGACCCAGTACTTC

j_call: TRBJ2-5
v_call: TRBV19
clone_size: .
d_call: TRBD2
cdr3_aa: CASSSQAGETQYF
cdr3_nt: TGTGCCAGTAGCAGTCAAGCGGGGGAGACCCAGTACTTC

j_call: TRBJ2-5
v_call: TRBV5-5
clone_size: .
d_call: TRBD1
cdr3_aa: CASSYRGPEETQYF
cdr3_nt: TGTGCCAGCAGCTACAGGGGGCCCGAAGAGACCCAGTACTTC

j_call: TRBJ2-3
v_call: TRBV19
clone_size: .
d_call: TRBD2
cdr3_aa: CAGGEGTIRYF
cdr3_nt: TGTGCCGGAGGTGAAGGGACTATTCGGTATTTT

j_call: TRBJ2-7
v_call: TRBV5-4
clone_size: few
d_call: TRBD2
cdr3_aa: CASSLRGLAGRAYEQYF
cdr3_nt: TGTGCCAGCAGCCTCCGGGGACTAGCGGGAAGAGCCTACGAGCAGTACTTC

j_call: TRBJ1-2
v_call: TRBV7-2
clone_size: .
d_call: .
cdr3_aa: CASSLSQGGSYGYTF
cdr3_nt: TGTGCCAGCAGCTTATCGCAGGGAGGTTCCTATGGCTACACCTTC

j_call: TRBJ2-2
v_call: TRBV7-2
clone_size: many
d_call: TRBD2
cdr3_aa: CASSYLAGVGGELFF
cdr3_nt: TGTGCCAGCAGCTATCTAGCGGGAGTTGGCGGGGAGCTGTTTTTT

j_call: TRBJ2-7
v_call: TRBV28
clone_size: .
d_call: .
cdr3_aa: CATWAKGEQYF
cdr3_nt: TGTGCCACCTGGGCCAAGGGGGAGCAGTACTTC

j_call: TRBJ2-7
v_call: TRBV7-8
clone_size: .
d_call: .
cdr3_aa: CASSLEGVSSYEQYF
cdr3_nt: TGTGCCAGCAGCTTAGAGGGGGTCTCCTCCTACGAGCAGTACTTC

j_call: TRBJ1-3
v_call: TRBV6-1
clone_size: .
d_call: .
cdr3_aa: CATSGNTIYF
cdr3_nt: TGTGCCACGTCTGGAAACACCATATATTTT

j_call: TRBJ1-1
v_call: TRBV20-1
clone_size: .
d_call: TRBD1
cdr3_aa: CRAQITGGNTEAFF
cdr3_nt: TGCAGGGCGCAAATAACAGGGGGTAACACTGAAGCTTTCTTT

j_call: TRBJ2-4
v_call: TRBV20-1
clone_size: .
d_call: .
cdr3_aa: CSAAWDIQYF
cdr3_nt: TGCAGTGCAGCCTGGGACATTCAGTACTTC